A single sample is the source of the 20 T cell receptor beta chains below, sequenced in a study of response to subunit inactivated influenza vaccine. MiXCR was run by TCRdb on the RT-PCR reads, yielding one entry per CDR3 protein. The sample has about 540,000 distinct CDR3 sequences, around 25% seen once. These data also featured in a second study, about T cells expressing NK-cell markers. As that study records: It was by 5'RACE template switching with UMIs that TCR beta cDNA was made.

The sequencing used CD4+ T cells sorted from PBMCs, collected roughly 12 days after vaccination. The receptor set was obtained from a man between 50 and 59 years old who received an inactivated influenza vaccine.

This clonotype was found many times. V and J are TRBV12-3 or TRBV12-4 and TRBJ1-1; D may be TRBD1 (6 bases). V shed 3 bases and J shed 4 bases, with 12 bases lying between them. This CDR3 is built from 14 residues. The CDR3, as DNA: TGTGCCAGCAGTTTCGGGGGGGCCATCACTGAAGCTTTCTTT. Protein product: CASSFGGAITEAFF.

This CDR3 is CASGEGLAATQYF. DNA of the CDR3: TGTGCCAGCGGTGAAGGGCTAGCGGCGACCCAGTACTTC. V gene TRBV7-2 combines with J gene TRBJ2-5; the match to TRBD2 covers 7 bases. The CDR3 contains 13 residues. Germline V gives CDR1 SGHTA, CDR2 FQGNSA. Trimming at V came to 8 bases and at J to 7 bases, leaving 10 bases not matched to a gene.

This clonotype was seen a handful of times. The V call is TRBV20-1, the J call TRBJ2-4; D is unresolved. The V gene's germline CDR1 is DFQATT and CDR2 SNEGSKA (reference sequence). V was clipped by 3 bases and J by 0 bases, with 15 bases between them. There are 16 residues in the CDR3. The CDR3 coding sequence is TGCAGTGCTAGCCCACCCACCGCGCTAGCCAAAAACATTCAGTACTTC. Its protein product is CSASPPTALAKNIQYF.

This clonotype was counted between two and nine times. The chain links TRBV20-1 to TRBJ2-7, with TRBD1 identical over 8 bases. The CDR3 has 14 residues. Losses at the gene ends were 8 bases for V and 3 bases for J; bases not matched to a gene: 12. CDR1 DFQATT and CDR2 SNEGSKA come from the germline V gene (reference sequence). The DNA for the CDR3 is TGCAGTCTGAGGAGGTCAGGGGGCCTCTACGAGCAGTACTTC. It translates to CSLRRSGGLYEQYF.

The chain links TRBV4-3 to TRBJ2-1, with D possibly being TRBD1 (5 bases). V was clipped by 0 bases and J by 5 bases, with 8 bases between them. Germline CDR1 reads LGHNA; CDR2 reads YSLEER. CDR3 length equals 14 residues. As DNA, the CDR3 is TGCGCCAGCAGCCAAGAACAGGCCGACAATGAGCAGTTCTTC. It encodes CASSQEQADNEQFF.

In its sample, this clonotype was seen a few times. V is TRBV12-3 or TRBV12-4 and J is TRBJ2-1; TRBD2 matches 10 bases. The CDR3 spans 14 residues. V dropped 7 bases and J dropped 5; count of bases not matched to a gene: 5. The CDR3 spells CASKPSGSNNEQFF. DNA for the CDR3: TGTGCCAGCAAGCCTAGCGGGAGCAACAATGAGCAGTTCTTC.

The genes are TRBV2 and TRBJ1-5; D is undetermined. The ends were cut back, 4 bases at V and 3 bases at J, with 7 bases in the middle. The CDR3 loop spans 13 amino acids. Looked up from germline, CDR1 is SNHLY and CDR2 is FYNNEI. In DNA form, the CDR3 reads TGTGCCAGCAGTGGGTCTCTCAATCAGCCCCAGCATTTT. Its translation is CASSGSLNQPQHF.

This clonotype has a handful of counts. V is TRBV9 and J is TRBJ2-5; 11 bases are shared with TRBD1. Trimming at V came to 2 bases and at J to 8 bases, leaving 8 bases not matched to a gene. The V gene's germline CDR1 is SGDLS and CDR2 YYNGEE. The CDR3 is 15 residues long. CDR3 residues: CASSVGTGGISTQYF. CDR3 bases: TGTGCCAGCAGCGTCGGGACAGGGGGTATCTCAACCCAGTACTTC.

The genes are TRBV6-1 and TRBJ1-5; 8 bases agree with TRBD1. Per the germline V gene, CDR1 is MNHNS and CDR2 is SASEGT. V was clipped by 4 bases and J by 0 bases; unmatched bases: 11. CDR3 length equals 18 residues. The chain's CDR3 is CASSGGQGSWGSNQPQHF. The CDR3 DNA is TGTGCCAGCAGTGGTGGACAGGGCTCATGGGGTAGCAATCAGCCCCAGCATTTT.

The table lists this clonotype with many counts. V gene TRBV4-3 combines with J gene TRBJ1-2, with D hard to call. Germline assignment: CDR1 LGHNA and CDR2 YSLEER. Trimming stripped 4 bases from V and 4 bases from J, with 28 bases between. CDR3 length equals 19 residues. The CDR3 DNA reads TGCGCCAGCAGCCTCAGCGCCCACTCGCCTAGCAGCCGAACCTATGGCTACACCTTC. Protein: CASSLSAHSPSSRTYGYTF.

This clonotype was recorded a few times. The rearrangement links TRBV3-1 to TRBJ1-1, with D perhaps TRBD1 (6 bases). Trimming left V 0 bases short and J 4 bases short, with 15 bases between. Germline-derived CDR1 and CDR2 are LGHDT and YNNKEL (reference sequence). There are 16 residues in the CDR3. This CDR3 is CASSQEFTGFGTEAFF. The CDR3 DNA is TGTGCCAGCAGCCAAGAATTTACAGGGTTTGGCACTGAAGCTTTCTTT. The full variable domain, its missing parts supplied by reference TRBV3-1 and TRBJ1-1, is DTAVSQTPKYLVTQMGNDKSIKCEQNLGHDTMYWYKQDSKKFLKIMFSYNNKELIINETVPNRFSPKSPDKAHLNLHINSLELGDSAVYFCASSQEFTGFGTEAFFGQGTRLTVV.

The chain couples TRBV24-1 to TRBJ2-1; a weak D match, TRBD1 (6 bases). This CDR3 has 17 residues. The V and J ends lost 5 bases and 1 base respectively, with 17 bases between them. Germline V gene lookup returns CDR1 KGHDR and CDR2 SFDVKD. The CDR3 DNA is TGTGCCACCAGTGCAGCGTCAGGGGTCGGGTCCTACAATGAGCAGTTCTTC. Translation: CATSAASGVGSYNEQFF.

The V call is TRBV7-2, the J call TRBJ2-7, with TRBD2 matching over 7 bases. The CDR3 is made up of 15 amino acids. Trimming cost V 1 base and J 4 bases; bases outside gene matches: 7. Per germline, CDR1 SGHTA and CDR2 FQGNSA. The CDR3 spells CASSLGAGERYEQYF. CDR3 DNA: TGTGCCAGCAGCTTAGGCGCGGGAGAACGGTACGAGCAGTACTTC. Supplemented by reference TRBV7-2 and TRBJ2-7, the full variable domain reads GAGVSQSPSNKVTEKGKDVELRCDPISGHTALYWYRQSLGQGLEFLIYFQGNSAPDKSGLPSDRFSAERTGGSVSTLTIQRTQQEDSAVYLCASSLGAGERYEQYFGPGTRLTVT.

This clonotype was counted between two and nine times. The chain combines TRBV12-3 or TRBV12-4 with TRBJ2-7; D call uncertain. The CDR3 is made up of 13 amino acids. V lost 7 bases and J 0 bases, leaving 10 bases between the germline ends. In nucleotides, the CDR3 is TGTGCCAGCATGGGAAATTACTCCTACGAGCAGTACTTC. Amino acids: CASMGNYSYEQYF.

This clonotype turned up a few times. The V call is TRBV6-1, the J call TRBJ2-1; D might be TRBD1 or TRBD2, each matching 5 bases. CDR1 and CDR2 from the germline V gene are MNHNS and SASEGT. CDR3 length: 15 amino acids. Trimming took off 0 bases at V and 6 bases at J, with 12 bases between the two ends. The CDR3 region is CASSEAWGIGNEQFF. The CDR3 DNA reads TGTGCCAGCAGTGAAGCGTGGGGGATAGGCAATGAGCAGTTCTTC.

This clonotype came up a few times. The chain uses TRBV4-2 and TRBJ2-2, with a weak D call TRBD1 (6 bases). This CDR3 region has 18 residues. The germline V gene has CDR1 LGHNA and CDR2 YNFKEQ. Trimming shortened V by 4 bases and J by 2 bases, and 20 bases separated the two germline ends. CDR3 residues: CASSPGTWSAGNTGELFF. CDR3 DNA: TGTGCCAGCAGCCCCGGGACATGGAGTGCGGGTAACACCGGGGAGCTGTTTTTT.

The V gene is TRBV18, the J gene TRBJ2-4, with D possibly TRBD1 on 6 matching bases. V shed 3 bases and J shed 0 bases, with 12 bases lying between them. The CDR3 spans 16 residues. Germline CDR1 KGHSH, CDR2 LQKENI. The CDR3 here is CASSPAGQLAKNIQYF. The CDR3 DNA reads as TGTGCCAGCTCACCGGCTGGACAGCTAGCCAAAAACATTCAGTACTTC.

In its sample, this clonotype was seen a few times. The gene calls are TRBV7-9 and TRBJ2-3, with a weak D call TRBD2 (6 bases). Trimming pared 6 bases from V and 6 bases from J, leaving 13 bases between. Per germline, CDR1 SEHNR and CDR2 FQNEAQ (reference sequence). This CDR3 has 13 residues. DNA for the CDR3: TGTGCCAGCAGTCGTCCGGGAGTGGATACGCAGTATTTT. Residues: CASSRPGVDTQYF. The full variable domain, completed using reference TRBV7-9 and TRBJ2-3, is DTGVSQNPRHKITKRGQNVTFRCDPISEHNRLYWYRQTLGQGPEFLTYFQNEAQLEKSRLLSDRFSAERPKGSFSTLEIQRTEQGDSAMYLCASSRPGVDTQYFGPGTRLTVL.

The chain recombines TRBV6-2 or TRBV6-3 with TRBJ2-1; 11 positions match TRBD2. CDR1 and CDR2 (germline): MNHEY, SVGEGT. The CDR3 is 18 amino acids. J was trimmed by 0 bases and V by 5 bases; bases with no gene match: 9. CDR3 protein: CASSKYLAGGGSYNEQFF. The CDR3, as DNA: TGTGCCAGCAGTAAATATCTAGCGGGGGGAGGCTCCTACAATGAGCAGTTCTTC.

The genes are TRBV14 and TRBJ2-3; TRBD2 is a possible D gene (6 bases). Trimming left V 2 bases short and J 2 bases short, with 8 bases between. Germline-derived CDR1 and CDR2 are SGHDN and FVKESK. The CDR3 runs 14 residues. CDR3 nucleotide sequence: TGTGCCAGCAGCCAACTAGCGAACACAGATACGCAGTATTTT. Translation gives CASSQLANTDTQYF.